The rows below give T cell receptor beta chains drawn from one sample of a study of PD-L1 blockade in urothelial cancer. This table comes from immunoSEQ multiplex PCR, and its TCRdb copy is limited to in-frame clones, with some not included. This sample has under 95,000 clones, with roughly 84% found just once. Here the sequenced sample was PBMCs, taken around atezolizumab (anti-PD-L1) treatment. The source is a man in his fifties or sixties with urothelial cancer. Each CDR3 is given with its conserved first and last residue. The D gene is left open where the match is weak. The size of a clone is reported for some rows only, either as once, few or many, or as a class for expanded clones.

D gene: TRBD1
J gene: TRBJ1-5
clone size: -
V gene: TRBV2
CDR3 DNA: TGTGCCAGCAGTCGAGGGACAGGTAATCAGCCCCAGCATTTT
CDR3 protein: CASSRGTGNQPQHF

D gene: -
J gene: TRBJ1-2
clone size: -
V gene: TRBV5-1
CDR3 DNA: TGCGCCAGCAGCTTGTTGGAGGTCCTAGGTTCCGGCTACACCTTC
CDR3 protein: CASSLLEVLGSGYTF

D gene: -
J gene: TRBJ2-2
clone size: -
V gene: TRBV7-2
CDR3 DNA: TGTGCCAGCAGCTTAGTAATCCGGGGGGAGCTGTTTTTT
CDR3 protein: CASSLVIRGELFF

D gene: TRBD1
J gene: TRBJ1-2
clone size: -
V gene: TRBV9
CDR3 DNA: TGTGCCAGCAGCGCGGACAGGACTTATGGGACTAACTATGGCTACACCTTC
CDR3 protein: CASSADRTYGTNYGYTF

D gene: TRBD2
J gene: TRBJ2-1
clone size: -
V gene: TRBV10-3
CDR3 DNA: TGTGCCATCCGTACTAGCGGGAGGGGTAATGAGCAGTTCTTC
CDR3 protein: CAIRTSGRGNEQFF

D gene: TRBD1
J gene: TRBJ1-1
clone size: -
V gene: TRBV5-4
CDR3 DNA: TGTGCCAGCAGCTCCAATGACAGGGAAATGAACACTGAAGCTTTCTTT
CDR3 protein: CASSSNDREMNTEAFF

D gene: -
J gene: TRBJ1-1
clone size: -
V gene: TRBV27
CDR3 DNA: TGTGCCAGCAGTTCGCGGGTGAACACTGAAGCTTTCTTT
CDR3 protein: CASSSRVNTEAFF

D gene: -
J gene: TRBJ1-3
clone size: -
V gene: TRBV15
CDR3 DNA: TGTGCCACCAGCAGAGACAGGGGATCTGGAAACACCATATATTTT
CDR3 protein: CATSRDRGSGNTIYF

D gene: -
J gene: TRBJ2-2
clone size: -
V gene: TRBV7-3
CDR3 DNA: TGTGCCAGCAGCCTGTCCCCGAGTAACACCGGGGAGCTGTTTTTT
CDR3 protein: CASSLSPSNTGELFF

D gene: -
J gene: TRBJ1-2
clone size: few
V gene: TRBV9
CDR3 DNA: TGTGCCAGCAGCTTGGGACGGGGGGGAAACTATGGCTACACCTTC
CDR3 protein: CASSLGRGGNYGYTF

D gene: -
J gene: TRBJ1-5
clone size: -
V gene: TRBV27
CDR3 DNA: TGTGCCAGCAGTCCAAAGACAGGTAATAGCAATCAGCCCCAGCATTTT
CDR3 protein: CASSPKTGNSNQPQHF

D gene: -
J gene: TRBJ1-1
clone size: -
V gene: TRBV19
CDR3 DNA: TGTGCCAGTAGCCCCGCGGGCGTAATTCTACGAGAAGCTTTCTTT
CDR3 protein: CASSPAGVILREAFF

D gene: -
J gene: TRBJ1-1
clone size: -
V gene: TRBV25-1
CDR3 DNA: TGTGCCAGCAGTGACTCCCGGGCCCAGGGGGCTTTCTTT
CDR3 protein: CASSDSRAQGAFF

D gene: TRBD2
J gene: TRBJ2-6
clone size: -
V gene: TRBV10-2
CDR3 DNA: TGCGCCAGCAGTGGAGCGGGAGCCGCCTCTGGGGCCAACGTCCTGACTTTC
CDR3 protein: CASSGAGAASGANVLTF

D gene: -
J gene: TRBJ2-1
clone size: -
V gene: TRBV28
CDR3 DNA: TGTGCCAGCGGCCTAAGGGGCGATGAGCAGTTCTTC
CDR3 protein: CASGLRGDEQFF

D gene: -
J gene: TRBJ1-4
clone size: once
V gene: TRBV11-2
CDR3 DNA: TGTGCCAGCAGCTTAGGGACAAATGAAAAACTGTTTTTT
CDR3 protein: CASSLGTNEKLFF

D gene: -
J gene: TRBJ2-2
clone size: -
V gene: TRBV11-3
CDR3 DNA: TGTGCCAGCAAGGGCCGAGGGACCGGGGAGCTGTTTTTT
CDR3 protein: CASKGRGTGELFF

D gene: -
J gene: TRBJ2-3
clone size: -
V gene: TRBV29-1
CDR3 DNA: TGCAGCGTTGACGTACTGGATACGCAGTATTTT
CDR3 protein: CSVDVLDTQYF

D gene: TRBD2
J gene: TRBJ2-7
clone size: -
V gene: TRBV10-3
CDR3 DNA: TGTGCCATCAGTGACGCGGGGGCCTACGAGCAGTACTTC
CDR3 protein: CAISDAGAYEQYF

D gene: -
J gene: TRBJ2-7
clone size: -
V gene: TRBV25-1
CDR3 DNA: TGTGCCAGCAGTGAGTCGGGTAGTCGCTACGAGCAGTACTTC
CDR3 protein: CASSESGSRYEQYF

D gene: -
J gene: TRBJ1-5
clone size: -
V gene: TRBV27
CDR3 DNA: TGTGCCAGCAGTACATCGTCGTGGAATCAGCCCCAGCATTTT
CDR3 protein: CASSTSSWNQPQHF

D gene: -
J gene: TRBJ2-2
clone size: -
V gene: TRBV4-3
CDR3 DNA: TGCGCCAGCAGCCAAGATCTCGGGAACACCGGGGAGCTGTTTTTT
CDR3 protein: CASSQDLGNTGELFF

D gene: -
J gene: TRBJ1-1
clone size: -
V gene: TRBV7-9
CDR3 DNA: TGTGCCAGCAGCCGCGTAATGAACACTGAAGCTTTCTTT
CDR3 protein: CASSRVMNTEAFF

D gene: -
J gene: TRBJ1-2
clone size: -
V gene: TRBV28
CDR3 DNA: TGTGCCAGCAGCCAATACTATGGCTACACCTTC
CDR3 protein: CASSQYYGYTF

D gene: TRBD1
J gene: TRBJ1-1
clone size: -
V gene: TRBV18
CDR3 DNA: TGTGCCAGCTCACTCGACGCCGGGACAGGTAACACTGAAGCTTTCTTT
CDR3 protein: CASSLDAGTGNTEAFF

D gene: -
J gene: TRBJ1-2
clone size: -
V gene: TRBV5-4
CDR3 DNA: TGTGCCAGCAGCCTGGGGGGAGGGGACGGAGCCCCCTATGGCTACACCTTC
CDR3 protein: CASSLGGGDGAPYGYTF

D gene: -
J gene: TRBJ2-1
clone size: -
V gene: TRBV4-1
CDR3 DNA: TGCGCCAGCAGCCAAGGAATAGGGGTCAATGAGCAGTTCTTC
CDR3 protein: CASSQGIGVNEQFF

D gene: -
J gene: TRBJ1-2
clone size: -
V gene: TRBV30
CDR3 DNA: TGTGCCTGGACCGGAGGCCCCCAGCCACTACTTGGCTACACCTTC
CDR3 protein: CAWTGGPQPLLGYTF

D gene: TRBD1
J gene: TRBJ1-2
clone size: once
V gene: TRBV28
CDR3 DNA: TGTGCCAGCAAACTACAGGGGGGGCGCGGCTACACCTTC
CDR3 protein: CASKLQGGRGYTF

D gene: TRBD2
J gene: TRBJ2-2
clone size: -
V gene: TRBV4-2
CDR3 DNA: TGTGCCAGCAGCCAAGATCCTAGCGGGGGATTTAACACCGGGGAGCTGTTTTTT
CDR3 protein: CASSQDPSGGFNTGELFF

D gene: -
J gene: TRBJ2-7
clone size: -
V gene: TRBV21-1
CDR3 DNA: TGTGCCAGCAGCAAAAAAACCAAGGGGGTACTCTCTTACGAGCAGTACTTC
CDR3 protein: CASSKKTKGVLSYEQYF

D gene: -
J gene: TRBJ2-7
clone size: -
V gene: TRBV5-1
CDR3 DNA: TGCGCCAGCGCTCGCCCAGGGCCCTCCTACGAGCAGTACTTC
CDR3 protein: CASARPGPSYEQYF

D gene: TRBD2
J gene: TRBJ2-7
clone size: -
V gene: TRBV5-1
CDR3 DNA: TGCGCCAGCAGGACCCCGGGGACTAGCGGGACGTATGAGCAGTACTTC
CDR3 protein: CASRTPGTSGTYEQYF

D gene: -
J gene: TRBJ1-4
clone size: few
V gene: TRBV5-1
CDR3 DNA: TGCGCCAGCAGCTTGCAGGGAGGTGAAAAACTGTTTTTT
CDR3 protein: CASSLQGGEKLFF

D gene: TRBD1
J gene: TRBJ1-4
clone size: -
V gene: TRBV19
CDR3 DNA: TGTGCCAGTAATACTGGACAGGGTGAAAAACTGTTTTTT
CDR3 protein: CASNTGQGEKLFF

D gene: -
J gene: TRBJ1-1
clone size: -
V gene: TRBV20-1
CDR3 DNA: TGCAGTGCTAGAGATCGTATTGAAGCTTTCTTT
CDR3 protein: CSARDRIEAFF

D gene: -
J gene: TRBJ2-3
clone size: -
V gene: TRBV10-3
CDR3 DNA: TGTGCCACCGGTTTTGGGCCCACTAGCACAGATACGCAGTATTTT
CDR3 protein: CATGFGPTSTDTQYF

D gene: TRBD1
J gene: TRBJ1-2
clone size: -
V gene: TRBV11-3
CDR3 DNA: TGTGCCAGCAGCTTAGGACAGGGGAACTATGGCTACACCTTC
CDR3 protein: CASSLGQGNYGYTF

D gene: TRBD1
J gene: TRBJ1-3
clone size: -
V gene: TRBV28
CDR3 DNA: TGTGCCAGCAGTTTAAGCCTACAGGGGGTTCTCGGAAACACCATATATTTT
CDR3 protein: CASSLSLQGVLGNTIYF

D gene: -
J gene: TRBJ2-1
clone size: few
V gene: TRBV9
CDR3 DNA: TGTGCCAGCAGCGTAGCTGGCCGGGGGTACAATGAGCAGTTCTTC
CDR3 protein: CASSVAGRGYNEQFF

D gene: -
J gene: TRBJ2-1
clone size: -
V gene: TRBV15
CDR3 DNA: TGTGCCACCAGCCACGGAGGGGGCGGGACCCATCCCAATGAGCAGTTCTTC
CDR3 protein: CATSHGGGGTHPNEQFF

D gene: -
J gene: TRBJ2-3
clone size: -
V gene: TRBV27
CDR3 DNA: TGTGCCAGCAGTTTACCAAACACAGATACGCAGTATTTT
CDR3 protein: CASSLPNTDTQYF

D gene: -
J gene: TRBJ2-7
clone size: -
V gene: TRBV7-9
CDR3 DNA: TGTGCCAGCAGCTTAGTGGCAGGGCCCCACGAGCAGTACTTC
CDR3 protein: CASSLVAGPHEQYF

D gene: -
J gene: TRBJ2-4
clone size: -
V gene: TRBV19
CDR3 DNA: TGTGCCAGTAGTAATCAAGTATCACTAGCCAAAAACATTCAGTACTTC
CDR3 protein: CASSNQVSLAKNIQYF

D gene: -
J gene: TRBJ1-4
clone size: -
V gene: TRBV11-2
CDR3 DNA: TGTGCCAGCAGCCCTACAGGGTTAAACGAAAAACTGTTTTTT
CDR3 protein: CASSPTGLNEKLFF

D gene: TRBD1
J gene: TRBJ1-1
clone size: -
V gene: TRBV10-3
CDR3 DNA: TGTGCCATCAGTGCTCGACAGGGGTTTACTGAAGCTTTCTTT
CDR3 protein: CAISARQGFTEAFF

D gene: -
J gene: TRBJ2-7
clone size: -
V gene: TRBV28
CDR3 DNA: TGTGCCAGCAGTTCCTCAGGGGAACCCTACGAGCAGTACTTC
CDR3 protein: CASSSSGEPYEQYF

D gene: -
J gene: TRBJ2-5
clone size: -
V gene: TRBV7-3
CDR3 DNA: TGTGCCAGCAGCCAAGGGGGAGAGGAGACCCAGTACTTC
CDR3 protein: CASSQGGEETQYF

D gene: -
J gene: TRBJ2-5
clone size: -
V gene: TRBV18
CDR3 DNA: TGTGCCAGCTCACCACCCGGAGCGGAGACCCAGTACTTC
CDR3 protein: CASSPPGAETQYF

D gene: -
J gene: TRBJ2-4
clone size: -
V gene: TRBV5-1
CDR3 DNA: TGCGCCAGCAGCCCTGGGTTGGGGGCGGCAGAGTTAGCCAAAAACATTCAGTACTTC
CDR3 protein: CASSPGLGAAELAKNIQYF

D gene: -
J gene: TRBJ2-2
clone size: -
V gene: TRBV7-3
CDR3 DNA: TGTGCCAGCAGCCCACAAAACACCGGGGAGCTGTTTTTT
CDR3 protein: CASSPQNTGELFF

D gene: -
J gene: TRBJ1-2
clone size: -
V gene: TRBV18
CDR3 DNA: TGTGCCAGCTCACCGGAGTTTTCAGCAGACTATGGCTACACCTTC
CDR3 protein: CASSPEFSADYGYTF

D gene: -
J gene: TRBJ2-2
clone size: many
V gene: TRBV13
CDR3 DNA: TGTGCCAGCAGCACTGAAGGACAGACTCACACCGGGGAGCTGTTTTTT
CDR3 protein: CASSTEGQTHTGELFF

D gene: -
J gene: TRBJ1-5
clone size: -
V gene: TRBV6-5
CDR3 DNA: TGTGCCAGCAGCAGGACAGATAGCAATCAGCCCCAGCATTTT
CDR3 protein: CASSRTDSNQPQHF

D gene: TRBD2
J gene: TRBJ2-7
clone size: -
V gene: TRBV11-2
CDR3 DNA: TGTGCCAGCAGTATCAGTAGCGGGGGGGCCTCGTACGAGCAGTACTTC
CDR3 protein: CASSISSGGASYEQYF

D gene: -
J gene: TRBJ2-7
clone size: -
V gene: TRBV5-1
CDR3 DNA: TGCGCCAGCAGCTTGGGACGACAAGCGGTCGAGCAGTACTTC
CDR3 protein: CASSLGRQAVEQYF